This T cell receptor (beta chain) originates from a study of T cell clonality in common variable immunodeficiency. Study observations and caveats: Reportedly, TCR beta sequences from common variable immunodeficiency showed fewer deletions and N-nucleotide insertions. TCRbeta clonality was increased in CVID versus healthy controls. Fewer TCRbeta clones were shared among CVID subjects than controls. T cell subpopulation sequencing would be needed to explain CVID clonality.

This clone was picked up many times. Its target is unknown. The sequenced fragment ends 3 residues before the CDR3 boundary, so the rest is inferred from the germline J gene. Libraries were prepared by immunoSEQ multiplex PCR; TCRdb keeps only in-frame clonotypes and omits some of them. The record shows around 42,000 clones for this sample, with no singletons present. The germline CDR1 and CDR2 sequences are DFQATT and SNEGSKA (reference sequence). The CDR3 loop spans 13 amino acids. The V and J ends lost 4 bases and 4 bases respectively, with 11 bases between them. V gene TRBV20-1 combines with J gene TRBJ1-5; D ambiguous. Material: peripheral blood mononuclear cells. The source is a person between 18 and 75 years old in good health. The sequenced CDR3 bases are TGCAGTGCTACGAAATACAGAAATCAGCCC. Amino acid sequence: CSATKYRNQP. The complete CDR3 protein is CSATKYRNQPQHF.